The 10 T cell receptor beta chains given below trace back to one sample, sequenced in a study of shared clonotypes between healthy human individuals. The table came from immunoSEQ multiplex PCR; TCRdb's copy has only in-frame clones and leaves some out. Altogether about 2,500,000 clones are present, roughly 92% being singletons, with the ten largest covering under 0.15%. Sequencing was done on a sample of naive CD4+ T cells sorted from blood. Specified subset: CD45RA+ positively selected. These receptors came from a man aged 18 to 29 in good health.

This clone turned up a few times. The sample has other DNA sequences that encode this CDR3 too. This rearrangement joins TRBV7-8 to TRBJ1-5, with D uncertain. Trimming took 0 bases from V and 0 from J, leaving 0 bases between them. The CDR3 contains 13 residues. The germline CDR1 and CDR2 sequences are SGHVS and FQNEAQ. The CDR3 region is CASSLASNQPQHF. The CDR3 nucleotides are TGTGCCAGCAGCTTAGCTAGCAATCAGCCCCAGCATTTT.

The chain couples TRBV29-1 to TRBJ2-3; TRBD2 agrees at 12 bases. Germline values: CDR1 SQVTM, CDR2 ANQGSEA. There are 15 residues in the CDR3. The ends lost 6 bases at V and 5 bases at J; junction bases unmatched: 9. CDR3 amino acids: CSVALTSGRGDTQYF. For the CDR3, the DNA is TGCAGCGTCGCCCTGACTAGCGGGAGAGGAGATACGCAGTATTTT.

This clone was seen a single time. This chain uses TRBV29-1 with TRBJ1-1, with 7 bases that match TRBD1. The CDR3 contains 13 residues. Germline CDR1 SQVTM, CDR2 ANQGSEA. Losses at the gene ends were 6 bases for V and 1 base for J; bases not matched to a gene: 5. CDR3 loop: CSVGGTANTEAFF. CDR3 coding DNA: TGCAGCGTGGGTGGGACAGCGAACACTGAAGCTTTCTTT.

The chain couples TRBV18 to TRBJ1-6, with TRBD1 matching over 8 bases. The V and J ends lost 4 bases and 11 bases, in that order; junction bases with no gene match: 10. Germline CDR1 is KGHSH and CDR2 is LQKENI. CDR3 length equals 15 residues. Here the CDR3 reads CASSRTGQVDPPLHF. The CDR3 DNA follows: TGTGCCAGCTCACGAACGGGACAGGTAGACCCACCCCTCCACTTT.

The CDR3 spells CASSLPGQVYGYTF. The CDR3 nucleotides are TGTGCCAGCAGCTTACCGGGACAGGTATATGGCTACACCTTC. The chain links TRBV11-2 to TRBJ1-2, with 8 bases aligning to TRBD1. Looked up from germline, CDR1 is SGHAT and CDR2 is FQNNGV. The V segment lost 2 bases and the J segment 5 bases; nucleotides outside the gene matches: 4. The CDR3 length is 14 residues.

The chain recombines TRBV2 with TRBJ2-6, with TRBD2 matching 8 bases. CDR1 is SNHLY, CDR2 FYNNEI, per germline. The CDR3 is 17 residues long. After removal of 4 bases from V and 1 base from J, the junction contained 6 bases not matched to a gene. The CDR3 bases are TGTGCCAGCAGTGGGGAGCGGGGGCTATCTGGGGCCAACGTCCTGACTTTC. The encoded protein is CASSGERGLSGANVLTF.

Written as DNA, the CDR3 is TGTGCCAGCAGCCCGCGAGGGCAACTCTATAATTCACCCCTCCACTTT. This gives the protein CASSPRGQLYNSPLHF. V and J are TRBV7-2 and TRBJ1-6, with no clear D. Germline lookup yields CDR1 SGHTA and CDR2 FQGNSA. Trimming shortened V by 5 bases and J by 3 bases, and 14 bases separated the two germline ends. The CDR3 is made up of 16 amino acids. The full variable domain, with the rest looked up from reference TRBV7-2 and TRBJ1-6, is GAGVSQSPSNKVTEKGKDVELRCDPISGHTALYWYRQSLGQGLEFLIYFQGNSAPDKSGLPSDRFSAERTGGSVSTLTIQRTQQEDSAVYLCASSPRGQLYNSPLHFGNGTRLTVT.

The gene calls are TRBV6-5 and TRBJ2-2, with D maybe TRBD1 (5 bases). The CDR3 totals 12 residues. Trimming cost V 4 bases and J 5 bases, with 5 bases left between them. Germline lookup yields CDR1 MNHEY and CDR2 SVGAGI. The CDR3 DNA is TGTGCCAGCAGTTCAGGGACCGGGGAGCTGTTTTTT. It translates to CASSSGTGELFF.

The CDR3 DNA sequence: TGTGCCAGCAGACTAGACAGGGGTTACTATGGCTACACCTTC. It specifies CASRLDRGYYGYTF. The V and J genes are TRBV7-2 and TRBJ1-2, with 8 bases matching TRBD1. The germline V gene has CDR1 SGHTA and CDR2 FQGNSA. The CDR3 consists of 14 residues. Germline trimming cut 6 bases from V and 3 bases from J; bases unmatched to any gene: 6.

The chain carries TRBV9 and TRBJ1-2; 10 bases fit TRBD1. The CDR3 covers 14 residues. Losses at the gene ends were 4 bases for V and 8 bases for J; bases not matched to a gene: 8. Germline V gene lookup returns CDR1 SGDLS and CDR2 YYNGEE. The CDR3 spells CASSPGTGVRGYTF. CDR3 DNA: TGTGCCAGCAGCCCCGGGACAGGGGTTAGGGGCTACACCTTC.